Only a few counts were recorded for the clone carrying this TCR beta chain. Its antigen is undetermined. This entry belongs to a study of T-cell memory formation after mild COVID-19. Constant-segment primers served in 5'RACE that generated TCR alpha and TCR beta cDNA libraries bearing sample barcodes and UMIs. TCRdb itself ran the 5' RACE reads through MiXCR, one entry per CDR3 protein. The data hold about 310,000 distinct CDR3 sequences, with roughly a fifth observed a single time. Study-level results: Clones that contracted clustered mainly in CM and EM if CD4+ and in EMRA if CD8+.

The CDR3 totals 17 residues. Per the germline V gene, CDR1 is SGHRS and CDR2 is YFSETQ. Deletions cut 4 bases from V and 5 bases from J, with 21 bases between. This chain joins TRBV5-1 and TRBJ1-4, with D tentatively TRBD1 (5 bases). Input material: PBMCs or a T cell subset sorted from them (not recorded which). This clonotype originated in a man between 18 and 29 years old who had mild COVID-19 (a few samples of this study predate the infection). Cell type and time point are not known. CDR3 nucleotides: TGCGCCAGCAGCCTCGTCCAGGGACCGCCCGGGAATGAAAAACTGTTTTTT. It encodes CASSLVQGPPGNEKLFF.